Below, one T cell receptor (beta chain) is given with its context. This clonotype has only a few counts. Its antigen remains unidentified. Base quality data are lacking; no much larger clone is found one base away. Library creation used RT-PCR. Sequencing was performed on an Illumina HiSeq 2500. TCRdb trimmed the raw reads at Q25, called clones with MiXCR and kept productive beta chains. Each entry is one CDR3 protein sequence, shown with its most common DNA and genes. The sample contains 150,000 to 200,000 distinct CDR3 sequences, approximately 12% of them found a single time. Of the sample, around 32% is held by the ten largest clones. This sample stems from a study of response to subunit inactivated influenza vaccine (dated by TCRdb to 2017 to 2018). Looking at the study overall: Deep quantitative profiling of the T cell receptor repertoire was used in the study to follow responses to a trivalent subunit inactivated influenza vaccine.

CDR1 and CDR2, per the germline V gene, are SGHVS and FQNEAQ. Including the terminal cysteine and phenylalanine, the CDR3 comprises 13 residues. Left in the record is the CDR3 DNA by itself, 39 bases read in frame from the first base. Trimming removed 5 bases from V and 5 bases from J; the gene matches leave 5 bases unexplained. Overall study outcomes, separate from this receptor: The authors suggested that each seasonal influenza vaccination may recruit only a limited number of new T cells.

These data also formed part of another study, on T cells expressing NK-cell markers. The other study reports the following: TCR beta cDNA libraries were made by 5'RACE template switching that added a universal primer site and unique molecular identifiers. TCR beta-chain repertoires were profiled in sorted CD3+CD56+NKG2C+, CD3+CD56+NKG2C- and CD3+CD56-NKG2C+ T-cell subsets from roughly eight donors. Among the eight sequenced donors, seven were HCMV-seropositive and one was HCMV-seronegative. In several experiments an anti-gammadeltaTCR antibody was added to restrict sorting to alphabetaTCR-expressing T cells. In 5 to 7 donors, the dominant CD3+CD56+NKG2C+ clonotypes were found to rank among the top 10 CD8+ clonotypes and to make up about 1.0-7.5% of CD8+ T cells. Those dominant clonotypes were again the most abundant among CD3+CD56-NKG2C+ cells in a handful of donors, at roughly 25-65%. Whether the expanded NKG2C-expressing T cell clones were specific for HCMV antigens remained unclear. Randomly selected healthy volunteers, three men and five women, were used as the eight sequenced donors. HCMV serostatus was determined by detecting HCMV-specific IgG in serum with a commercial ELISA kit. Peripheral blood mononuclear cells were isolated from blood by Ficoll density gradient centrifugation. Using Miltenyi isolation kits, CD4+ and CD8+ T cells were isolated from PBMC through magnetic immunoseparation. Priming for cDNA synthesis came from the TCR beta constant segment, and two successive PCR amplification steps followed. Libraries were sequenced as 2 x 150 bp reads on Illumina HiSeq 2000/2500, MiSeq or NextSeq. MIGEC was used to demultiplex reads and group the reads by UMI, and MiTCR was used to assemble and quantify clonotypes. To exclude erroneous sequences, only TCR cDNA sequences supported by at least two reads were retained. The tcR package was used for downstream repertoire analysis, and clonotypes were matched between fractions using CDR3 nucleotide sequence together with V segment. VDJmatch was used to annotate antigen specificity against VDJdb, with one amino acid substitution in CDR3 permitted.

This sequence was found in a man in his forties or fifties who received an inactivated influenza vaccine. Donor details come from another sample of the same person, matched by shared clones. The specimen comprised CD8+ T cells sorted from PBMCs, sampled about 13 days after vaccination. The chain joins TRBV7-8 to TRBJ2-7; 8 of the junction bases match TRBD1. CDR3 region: CASSRTGPHEQYF. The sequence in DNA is TGTGCCAGCAGCAGGACAGGGCCCCACGAGCAGTACTTC.